Below are 28 T cell receptor beta chains sequenced from a single sample in a study of blood T cell repertoires in COVID-19. Clones were sequenced by immunoSEQ multiplex PCR, and TCRdb holds only the in-frame ones, with some missing. The table has just over 300,000 clones, 85% to 90% seen once; the top ten hold roughly 1.9%. The sample comprised peripheral blood. These receptors were taken from a woman between 25 and 40 years old with COVID-19, enrolled during active disease.

In this sample, this clone turned up many times. Other DNA sequences from this sample encode an identical CDR3 as well. V and J are TRBV3-1 (or the pseudogene TRBV3-2) and TRBJ2-6, with D uncertain. The germline CDR1 and CDR2 sequences are LGHDT and YNNKEL (reference sequence). Between the trimmed V and J ends, which lost 4 bases and 0 bases, there was a span of 4 bases. The CDR3 has 14 amino acids. This chain's CDR3 is CASSPSSGANVLTF. CDR3 DNA: TGTGCCAGCAGCCCTAGCTCTGGGGCCAACGTCCTGACTTTC.

The chain joins TRBV6-2 or TRBV6-3 to TRBJ1-6; D uncertain. The CDR3 consists of 12 residues. CDR1 MNHEY and CDR2 SVGEGT come from the germline V gene. V lost 3 bases and J 9 bases, leaving 6 bases between the germline ends. The CDR3: CASSYPISPLHF. The CDR3 DNA sequence: TGTGCCAGCAGTTATCCCATTTCACCCCTCCACTTT.

The rearrangement joins TRBV7-9 to TRBJ2-5; D perhaps matches TRBD1 (5 bases). Germline CDR1 reads SEHNR; CDR2 reads FQNEAQ (reference sequence). Trimming removed 8 bases at V and 5 bases at J, with 27 bases between. The CDR3 extends over 17 amino acids. CDR3 sequence: CASGKWGRDSIGETQYF. DNA for the CDR3: TGTGCCAGCGGAAAGTGGGGCAGGGATTCGATAGGGGAGACCCAGTACTTC.

CDR3 coding DNA: TGTGCCAGCAGTGCTAACTTGGACTCGCAGTATTTT. Its translation is CASSANLDSQYF. The chain joins TRBV2 to TRBJ2-3, with a tentative D call TRBD2 (5 bases). Looked up from germline, CDR1 is SNHLY and CDR2 is FYNNEI. V was cut by 4 bases and J by 10 bases, with 12 bases left in between. The CDR3 totals 12 residues.

This chain connects TRBV30 to TRBJ1-4, with D perhaps matching TRBD1 (6 bases). The CDR3 contains 13 residues. CDR1 is GTSNPN, CDR2 SVGIG, per germline (reference sequence). Trimming pared 8 bases from V and 4 bases from J, leaving 14 bases between. The CDR3 DNA is TGTGCCGCTAACCGGGACATTAATGAAAAACTGTTTTTT. Its protein is CAANRDINEKLFF.

The chain joins TRBV11-3 to TRBJ1-2; TRBD1 aligns across 11 bases. J gave up 2 bases and V 5 bases, and 1 base lay outside the gene matches. CDR1 is SGHNT and CDR2 is YENEEA in the germline V gene. CDR3 size: 14 residues. DNA of the CDR3: TGTGCCAGCAGCCGGACAGGGGGCAACTATGGCTACACCTTC. Amino acids: CASSRTGGNYGYTF.

The chain employs TRBV29-1 and TRBJ2-5; D possibly corresponds to TRBD2 (5 bases). With 5 bases removed from V and 4 bases from J, the gap between germline ends came to 11 bases. The CDR3 runs 12 residues. CDR1 and CDR2 from the germline V gene are SQVTM and ANQGSEA. The CDR3 loop reads CSVSPGLETQYF. Here the CDR3 DNA reads TGCAGCGTTAGTCCGGGATTAGAGACCCAGTACTTC.

This chain joins TRBV6-1 and TRBJ1-5; TRBD1 matches 10 bases. Germline lookup yields CDR1 MNHNS and CDR2 SASEGT. Trimming removed 0 bases from V and 7 bases from J; junction bases left unmatched: 6. The CDR3 is made up of 16 amino acids. CDR3 sequence reads: CASSEAWTGGNQPQHF. The CDR3 DNA reads as TGTGCCAGCAGTGAAGCGTGGACAGGGGGTAACCAGCCCCAGCATTTT.

This rearrangement joins TRBV4-2 to TRBJ2-7; 7 bases are shared with TRBD1. The CDR3 sequence is 13 residues long. The germline V gene encodes CDR1 LGHNA and CDR2 YNFKEQ. The trim removed 5 bases at V and 1 base at J, leaving 2 bases unmatched. CDR3 DNA sequence: TGTGCCAGCAGCGCAGGGGGTTCCTACGAGCAGTACTTC. It codes for CASSAGGSYEQYF.

CDR3 nucleotides: TGTGCCTGGGCCCTAGAGTCCTATAATTCACCCCTCCACTTT. Protein sequence: CAWALESYNSPLHF. J is TRBJ1-6 and V is TRBV30; D is undetermined. Trimming left V 5 bases short and J 1 base short, with 9 bases between. CDR1 is GTSNPN, CDR2 SVGIG, per germline (reference sequence). The CDR3 covers 14 residues. Full variable domain (remainder filled in from reference TRBV30 and TRBJ1-6): SQTIHQWPATLVQPVGSPLSLECTVEGTSNPNLYWYRQAAGRGLQLLFYSVGIGQISSEVPQNLSASRPQDRQFILSSKKLLLSDSGFYLCAWALESYNSPLHFGNGTRLTVT.

The chain carries TRBV27 and TRBJ1-4, with D tentatively TRBD1 (5 bases). V lost 7 bases, J lost 13 bases, and 16 bases lay in between. Germline V gene data show CDR1 as MNHEY and CDR2 as SMNVEV (reference sequence). This CDR3 is built from 12 residues. CDR3: CASTSQGGRLFF. The CDR3 coding sequence is TGTGCCAGCACATCGCAGGGCGGAAGACTGTTTTTT.

The chain joins TRBV2 to TRBJ1-1; TRBD1 matches at 8 bases. The V and J ends lost 11 bases and 1 base, in that order; junction bases with no gene match: 12. Germline CDR1 SNHLY, CDR2 FYNNEI. CDR3 length: 15 residues. CDR3 residues: CAFISPTGANTEAFF. The CDR3 region has the DNA TGTGCCTTCATAAGTCCGACAGGGGCGAACACTGAAGCTTTCTTT.

The chain employs TRBV3-1 (or the pseudogene TRBV3-2) and TRBJ1-3, with D unclear. This CDR3 contains 13 residues. V shed 7 bases and J shed 0 bases, with 7 bases lying between them. Germline CDR1 and CDR2: LGHDT and YNNKEL (reference sequence). CDR3 sequence (DNA): TGTGCCAGCAATCAGCGCTCTGGAAACACCATATATTTT. It yields the protein CASNQRSGNTIYF.

This clone was seen only once. The genes are TRBV14 and TRBJ2-7; a weak D match, TRBD1 (5 bases). This CDR3 has 15 amino acids. Germline assignment: CDR1 SGHDN and CDR2 FVKESK. Trimming removed 0 bases from V and 3 bases from J, with 12 bases in between. The CDR3 region is CASSQEQAMGYEQYF. The DNA of the CDR3 is TGTGCCAGCAGCCAAGAACAGGCCATGGGCTACGAGCAGTACTTC.

The rearrangement links TRBV5-1 to TRBJ2-2; D might be TRBD1 (5 bases). The CDR3 consists of 15 residues. CDR1 and CDR2 (germline): SGHRS, YFSETQ. Trimming stripped 6 bases from V and 1 base from J, with 13 bases between. CDR3 coding DNA: TGCGCCAGCACCAGGGTCCTCCGGAACACCGGGGAGCTGTTTTTT. Protein sequence: CASTRVLRNTGELFF.

The rearrangement links TRBV28 to TRBJ1-1; a weak D match, TRBD1 (5 bases). The CDR3 runs to 13 residues. The V gene's germline CDR1 is MDHEN and CDR2 SYDVKM. The V gene lost 3 bases and the J gene lost 6 bases, with 11 bases spanning the gap. The CDR3 here is CASSLAGQAEAFF. In nucleotides, the CDR3 is TGTGCCAGCAGTTTGGCAGGGCAGGCTGAAGCTTTCTTT.

The rearrangement uses TRBV4-1 and TRBJ1-5; 8 bases align to TRBD1. There are 16 residues in the CDR3. The V segment lost 0 bases and the J segment 7 bases; nucleotides outside the gene matches: 8. Germline CDR1 and CDR2: MGHRA and YSYEKL. The CDR3 DNA reads as TGCGCCAGCAGCCAAGAATTGGGGACAGGTCACCAGCCCCAGCATTTT. Translating gives CASSQELGTGHQPQHF.

The chain recombines TRBV4-2 with TRBJ2-3, with 8 bases that match TRBD1. The ends lost 0 bases at V and 4 bases at J; junction bases unmatched: 6. The CDR3 is 16 amino acids. Germline CDR1 and CDR2: LGHNA and YNFKEQ. The CDR3 DNA is TGTGCCAGCAGCCAAGAGGACAGGGTAACTTCAGATACGCAGTATTTT. Protein: CASSQEDRVTSDTQYF.

In this sample, this clone turned up once. The rearrangement joins TRBV4-2 to TRBJ1-1; 7 bases align to TRBD1. Germline trimming cut 1 base from V and 1 base from J; bases unmatched to any gene: 9. This CDR3 has 17 residues. The germline V gene encodes CDR1 LGHNA and CDR2 YNFKEQ. Here the CDR3 reads CASSQVYFGTANTEAFF. The CDR3 DNA reads as TGTGCCAGCAGCCAAGTGTATTTCGGGACAGCGAACACTGAAGCTTTCTTT.

The V gene is TRBV3-1 (or the pseudogene TRBV3-2), the J gene TRBJ1-2; the D gene is possibly TRBD1 (6 bases). Per germline, CDR1 LGHDT and CDR2 YNNKEL (reference sequence). This CDR3 contains 13 residues. V was trimmed by 6 bases and J by 8 bases, leaving 16 bases between them. CDR3 in DNA: TGTGCCAGCAGGCAAAAAGGGGGAACAGGCTACACCTTC. It is translated as CASRQKGGTGYTF.

This sequence joins TRBV5-4 and TRBJ1-1; 7 bases match TRBD1. CDR1 is SGHNT, CDR2 YYREEE, per germline (reference sequence). Losses at the gene ends were 0 bases for V and 1 base for J; bases not matched to a gene: 6. This CDR3 spans 16 amino acids. The CDR3 DNA sequence: TGTGCCAGCAGCTTGGATACAGGGGTAGGGAACACTGAAGCTTTCTTT. This translates into CASSLDTGVGNTEAFF.

This chain uses TRBV24-1 with TRBJ1-2; 7 positions agree with TRBD1. The CDR3 has 15 residues. Per germline, CDR1 KGHDR and CDR2 SFDVKD. With V trimmed by 4 bases and J by 5 bases, 9 bases remained unmatched. CDR3: CATSDSGTASYGYTF. DNA of the CDR3: TGTGCCACCAGTGACTCCGGGACAGCGTCTTATGGCTACACCTTC.

V and J are TRBV4-3 and TRBJ2-7, with 7 bases matching TRBD2. This CDR3 has 16 amino acids. V lost 0 bases, J lost 0 bases, and 5 bases stayed unmatched. Germline V gene lookup returns CDR1 LGHNA and CDR2 YSLEER. The CDR3 loop reads CASSQDFLADSYEQYF. For the CDR3, the DNA is TGCGCCAGCAGCCAAGATTTCCTAGCGGACTCCTACGAGCAGTACTTC.

This clone turned up a few times. The rearrangement links TRBV7-9 to TRBJ1-4; TRBD1 matches 11 bases. CDR3 length: 14 amino acids. CDR1 SEHNR and CDR2 FQNEAQ come from the germline V gene (reference sequence). The V gene end was trimmed by 5 bases and the J gene end by 4 bases; junction bases not matched to a gene: 0. The CDR3 here is CASSGTGGNEKLFF. CDR3 sequence (DNA): TGTGCCAGCAGCGGGACAGGGGGTAATGAAAAACTGTTTTTT.

The chain uses TRBV14 and TRBJ2-1, with 7 bases aligning to TRBD1. The CDR3 runs to 13 residues. CDR1 is SGHDN, CDR2 FVKESK, per germline. V was pared by 4 bases and J by 15 bases, with 12 bases of the junction left unmatched. DNA of the CDR3: TGTGCCAGCAGCCCATGGACAGGTGCCCTTTGGTTCTTC. This sequence encodes CASSPWTGALWFF.

The chain employs TRBV5-1 and TRBJ1-3; D remains unclear. The CDR3 sequence is 17 residues long. The germline gives CDR1 SGHRS, CDR2 YFSETQ. V lost 0 bases and J lost 3, with 16 bases in between. CDR3 DNA sequence: TGCGCCAGCAGCTTGGGGTTTGGCAGGCAATTTGGAAACACCATATATTTT. Amino acid sequence: CASSLGFGRQFGNTIYF.

V is TRBV3-1 (or the pseudogene TRBV3-2) and J is TRBJ1-4; 10 nucleotides match TRBD1. V dropped 3 bases and J dropped 6; count of bases not matched to a gene: 13. Germline V gives CDR1 LGHDT, CDR2 YNNKEL (reference sequence). The CDR3 consists of 18 residues. This CDR3 reads CASSHFGTGVSTYEKLFF. In DNA, the CDR3 is TGTGCCAGCAGCCACTTCGGGACAGGGGTTTCGACATATGAAAAACTGTTTTTT.

V is TRBV7-2 and J is TRBJ2-3, with TRBD2 matching over 8 bases. The CDR3 contains 15 residues. J lost 8 bases, V lost 1 base, and 8 bases had no gene match. CDR1 and CDR2 (germline): SGHTA, FQGNSA. CDR3 loop: CASSLDSGGLTTQYF. DNA for the CDR3: TGTGCCAGCAGCTTAGATTCGGGGGGGCTTACTACGCAGTATTTT.